These T cell receptor beta chains were read from a single sample in a study of T-cell reconstitution after alpha-beta-depleted transplantation in children. TCRdb recomputed calls from the PCR reads with MiXCR, one row per CDR3 protein. The top ten clones hold 4% of a sample with about 610,000 distinct CDR3 sequences, under 12% of them seen once. This material consisted of PBMCs from the stem cell graft donor, taken from the stem cell graft. The receptor set was obtained from a human donor who donated a stem cell graft to a child with acute myeloid leukemia. The CDR3 runs from the conserved cysteine through the conserved F or W. D genes are given only for firm matches. A row's size may be missing; if present it is once, few, many or a size class.

clone_size	j_call	d_call	v_call	cdr3_nt	cdr3_aa
many	TRBJ1-2	.	TRBV3-1	TGTGCCAGCAGCCAAGATGATTCAGGGACCTATGGCTACACCTTC	CASSQDDSGTYGYTF
few	TRBJ2-2	.	TRBV20-1	TGCAGTGCTAGAGATCCTGCAAGCACCAGTTCGAACACCGGGGAGCTGTTTTTT	CSARDPASTSSNTGELFF
.	TRBJ2-1	TRBD2	TRBV12-3/TRBV12-4	TGTGCCAGCAGTTTTAGCGGGGGCGATGAGCAGTTCTTC	CASSFSGGDEQFF
many	TRBJ2-7	TRBD2	TRBV12-3/TRBV12-4	TGTGCCAGCAGGGAGAGGCGGGAGGTCGGGGAGCAGTACTTC	CASRERREVGEQYF
.	TRBJ1-5	.	TRBV7-9	TGTGCCAGCAGCTTAGCGATGAACGGTCACCCCCAGCATTTT	CASSLAMNGHPQHF
many	TRBJ2-7	.	TRBV7-3	TGTGCCAGCAGCGACCTTTTTGGGGGAAAGTACTTC	CASSDLFGGKYF
.	TRBJ2-5	.	TRBV21-1	TGTGCCAGCAGCATCACTAGCGGGAGGGCCGTCGAGACCCAGTACTTC	CASSITSGRAVETQYF
.	TRBJ2-5	TRBD2	TRBV7-6	TGTGCCAGCAGCTTTACTAGCGGGGCTGAGACCCAGTACTTC	CASSFTSGAETQYF
.	TRBJ2-1	TRBD1	TRBV12-3/TRBV12-4	TGTGCCAGCAGTTTGTTGACAGGGGGCTCCTACAATGAGCAGTTCTTC	CASSLLTGGSYNEQFF
few	TRBJ1-1	.	TRBV10-3	TGTGCCACCGTGGACGCCTTTGAAGCTTTCTTT	CATVDAFEAFF
many	TRBJ1-5	.	TRBV7-9	TGTGCCAGCAGCTCAACAAAGGACAGCCGCAATCAGCCCCAGCATTTT	CASSSTKDSRNQPQHF
many	TRBJ2-1	TRBD1	TRBV29-1	TGCAGCGTACCCAAGGGACAGGTGACCTACAATGAGCAGTTCTTC	CSVPKGQVTYNEQFF
.	TRBJ2-2	TRBD1	TRBV13	TGTGCCAGCAGCGGCTCGACAGGGGTTTTCAACACCGGGGAGCTGTTTTTT	CASSGSTGVFNTGELFF
few	TRBJ2-7	.	TRBV5-1	TGCGCCAGCAGCTTGGAGGGGCAGGGCAACGAGCAGTACTTC	CASSLEGQGNEQYF
few	TRBJ2-2	.	TRBV4-3	TGCGCCAGCAGCCGGGTCTTAACCGGGGAGCTGTTTTTT	CASSRVLTGELFF
.	TRBJ1-5	.	TRBV20-1	TGCAGTGCTAGTAGGGTTGGTCAGCCCCAGCATTTT	CSASRVGQPQHF
few	TRBJ2-3	.	TRBV7-2	TGTGCCAGCAGTGTGACGCCAGACACAGATACGCAGTATTTT	CASSVTPDTDTQYF
few	TRBJ2-3	TRBD2	TRBV10-3	TGTGCCATCAGCGGGTCGGGGCTAGCGGGAGGGCCTAGCACAGATACGCAGTATTTT	CAISGSGLAGGPSTDTQYF
many	TRBJ1-3	.	TRBV20-1	TGCAGTGCTAGGACAGCTGGAAACACCATATATTTT	CSARTAGNTIYF
.	TRBJ2-7	.	TRBV29-1	TGCAGCGTGACATGGTCCTACGAGCAGTACTTC	CSVTWSYEQYF
.	TRBJ1-2	.	TRBV20-1	TGCAGCGCCCATGATACAGGCATCCTTGGCTACACCTTC	CSAHDTGILGYTF
many	TRBJ2-3	.	TRBV10-3	TGTGCCATCAGCCCGGACGCAGGGCGGAAAACAGATACGCAGTATTTT	CAISPDAGRKTDTQYF
.	TRBJ2-7	.	TRBV10-3	TGTGCCATCAGTGGGGAGTTTATGACAGCCCTCTACGAGCAGTACTTC	CAISGEFMTALYEQYF
few	TRBJ2-7	TRBD1	TRBV5-1	TGCGCCAGCGTCCGGGACAGGGGACCCTACGAGCAGTACTTC	CASVRDRGPYEQYF
many	TRBJ2-7	TRBD2	TRBV20-1	TGCAGTGCGGAAACTAGCGCCTACGAGCAGTACTTC	CSAETSAYEQYF
many	TRBJ2-1	TRBD2	TRBV5-1	TGCGCCAGCAGCTTTTTTGCTAGCGGGAGCTCCTACAATGAGCAGTTCTTC	CASSFFASGSSYNEQFF
.	TRBJ2-4	TRBD2	TRBV18	TGTGCCAGCTCACCAGGGACTAGCGGGGATGTTTTCCGAAACATTCAGTACTTC	CASSPGTSGDVFRNIQYF
.	TRBJ2-7	TRBD2	TRBV19	TGTGCCAGTAGTATAGCCCCTAGCGGAAACCTCTACGGGCAGTACTTC	CASSIAPSGNLYGQYF
.	TRBJ2-5	TRBD1	TRBV27	TGTGCCAGCAGTGCTCGCCCACAGGGGGCCCAAGAGACCCAGTACTTC	CASSARPQGAQETQYF
many	TRBJ2-1	TRBD2	TRBV7-3	TGTGCCAGCAGCTTGGGAGGGACTGATTACAATGAGCAGTTCTTC	CASSLGGTDYNEQFF
few	TRBJ1-2	TRBD1	TRBV12-3/TRBV12-4	TGTGCCAGCAGCGACCAACCAACAGGGGTTGGCGGCTACACCTTC	CASSDQPTGVGGYTF
many	TRBJ2-1	TRBD2	TRBV30	TGTGCCTGGAGTGCCCTAAGCGGGACCTACAATGAGCAGTTCTTC	CAWSALSGTYNEQFF
.	TRBJ1-2	TRBD1	TRBV29-1	TGCAGCGTTGATTCCGGGACAGGACGTATGATGGGCTATGGCTACACCTTC	CSVDSGTGRMMGYGYTF
many	TRBJ2-1	TRBD1	TRBV20-1	TGCAGTGCTGGCCAGGACAGGGGTAACGAGCAGTTCTTC	CSAGQDRGNEQFF
.	TRBJ1-6	TRBD1	TRBV5-6	TGTGCCAGCAGGTTGGACAGGCCCAACTATAATTCACCCCTCCACTTT	CASRLDRPNYNSPLHF
.	TRBJ2-5	TRBD2	TRBV9	TGTGCCAGCAGCCTTAGTGGACTAGCGTCTCAAGAGACCCAGTACTTC	CASSLSGLASQETQYF
many	TRBJ2-7	.	TRBV15	TGTGCCACCAGCGGAAACTACGAGCAGTACTTC	CATSGNYEQYF
many	TRBJ2-1	TRBD1	TRBV20-1	TGCAGTGCTAGAGATTCAGGGACAGGGGAGTTCTTC	CSARDSGTGEFF
.	TRBJ2-1	.	TRBV24-1	TGTGCCACCAGTGATTCGAGTTTCGATGAGCAGTTCTTC	CATSDSSFDEQFF
few	TRBJ2-5	.	TRBV7-9	TGTGCCAGCAGCTTAAGGGTTTCGGAGGAGACCCAGTACTTC	CASSLRVSEETQYF
many	TRBJ1-1	.	TRBV5-1	TGCGCCAGCAGCTTAGTTCGCGACACTGAAGCTTTCTTT	CASSLVRDTEAFF
.	TRBJ2-3	TRBD1	TRBV24-1	TGTGCCACCAGTGATCCGGGGACAGGGGACGATACGCAGTATTTT	CATSDPGTGDDTQYF
.	TRBJ2-2	.	TRBV7-2	TGTGCCAGCAGCTTATCCCCAGACGCGAACACCGGGGAGCTGTTTTTT	CASSLSPDANTGELFF
few	TRBJ2-1	TRBD2	TRBV4-2	TGTGCCAGCAGCCAAGAAAAGACAAGACTAGCGGGAGCAGGTGAGCAGTTCTTC	CASSQEKTRLAGAGEQFF
few	TRBJ2-2	TRBD2	TRBV28	TGTGCCAGCAGTACTCCGGGACTAGCGGGAGAAGGGAACACCGGGGAGCTGTTTTTT	CASSTPGLAGEGNTGELFF
many	TRBJ1-5	.	TRBV6-2/TRBV6-3	TGTGCCAGCAGTTACTCGGGCGGGTACAATCAGCCCCAGCATTTT	CASSYSGGYNQPQHF
few	TRBJ2-5	TRBD1	TRBV12-3/TRBV12-4	TGTGCCAGCAGTTTTGGAAAGGGGGCAGAGACCCAGTACTTC	CASSFGKGAETQYF
.	TRBJ2-7	TRBD2	TRBV4-3	TGCGCCAGCAGCCAAGATCGACGAACTAGCGGTCTCTACGAGCAGTACTTC	CASSQDRRTSGLYEQYF
many	TRBJ1-1	.	TRBV18	TGTGCCAGCTCAAGTTCTGAGAACACTGAAGCTTTCTTT	CASSSSENTEAFF
many	TRBJ2-2	TRBD1	TRBV29-1	TGCAGCCATGGGGGACAGGGTTACACCGGGGAGCTGTTTTTT	CSHGGQGYTGELFF
many	TRBJ2-3	.	TRBV20-1	TGCAGCCTCCCGCTGCGGGGCACAGATACGCAGTATTTT	CSLPLRGTDTQYF
.	TRBJ2-7	.	TRBV6-1	TGTGCCATCCAACGGGCAGGGGACTACGAGCAGTACTTC	CAIQRAGDYEQYF
few	TRBJ2-1	.	TRBV7-9	TGTGCCAGCAGCTTACGTGAGCAGTTCTTC	CASSLREQFF
few	TRBJ2-7	.	TRBV29-1	TGCAGCGTTGTCCGGGTAGGCTACGTCGAGCAGTACTTC	CSVVRVGYVEQYF
.	TRBJ2-5	.	TRBV7-9	TGTGCCAGCAGCGGACAGACAGTTCAAGAGACCCAGTACTTC	CASSGQTVQETQYF
many	TRBJ1-1	.	TRBV15	TGTGCCACCAGCAGAGATAGGGGGAGGAGAGCTTTCTTT	CATSRDRGRRAFF